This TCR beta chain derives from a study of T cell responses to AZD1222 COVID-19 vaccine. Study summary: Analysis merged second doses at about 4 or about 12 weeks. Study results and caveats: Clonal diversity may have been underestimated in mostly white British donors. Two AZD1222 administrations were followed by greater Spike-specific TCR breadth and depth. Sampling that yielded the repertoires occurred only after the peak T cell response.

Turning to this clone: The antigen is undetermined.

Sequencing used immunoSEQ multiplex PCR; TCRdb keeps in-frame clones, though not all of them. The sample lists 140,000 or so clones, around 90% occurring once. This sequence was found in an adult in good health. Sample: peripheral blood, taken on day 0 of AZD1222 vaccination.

CDR3 DNA sequence: TGTGTCGTCACGGTGGGACTTCACAACTACGAGCAGTACTTC. Translation: CVVTVGLHNYEQYF. The chain is built from TRBV6-5 and TRBJ2-7; D possibly corresponds to TRBD2 (6 bases). The CDR3 has 14 amino acids. Per the germline V gene, CDR1 is MNHEY and CDR2 is SVGAGI.